Listed here is a single TCR beta chain. Relative to the germline gene, one junction end is altered; a read error may explain this. TCRdb redid the calling of the 5' RACE reads with MiXCR, one entry per CDR3 protein. The data show 500,000 to 600,000 distinct CDR3 sequences, roughly a fifth seen once. This specimen comes from a study of identical twins. The CDR3 runs to 12 residues. CDR1 and CDR2 from the germline V gene are LGHDT and YNNKEL (reference sequence). These records were also assigned to another study, of T cells expressing NK-cell markers.

This chain joins TRBV3-1 and TRBJ2-1; the match to TRBD2 covers 10 bases. The TCR was taken from a woman aged 18-29 years in good health. Sequencing was carried out using CD4+ T cells sorted from blood. CDR3 amino acids: CASSQNSGRFLF. CDR3 sequence (DNA): TGTGCCAGCAGCCAGAATAGCGGGAGGTTCCTCTTC.